The 15 T cell receptor beta chains presented below share a single source sample, sequenced in a study of identical twins. TCRdb reprocessed the 5' RACE reads via MiXCR and lists one record per CDR3 protein. The table has roughly 490,000 distinct CDR3 sequences, over 11% seen once. The data were also submitted as part of a second study, on yellow fever vaccine responses in identical twins.

The sequenced sample consisted of CD4+ T cells sorted from blood. The receptor source for this set is a young woman in good health.

This clonotype was seen a few times. The genes are TRBV6-2 or TRBV6-3 and TRBJ2-7; TRBD1 agrees at 7 bases. The junction had 7 bases not matched to a gene; V was cut back by 6 bases and J by 2 bases. The CDR3 consists of 14 residues. Germline assignment: CDR1 MNHEY and CDR2 SVGEGT. This CDR3 reads CASRRRQGAYEQYF. The CDR3 DNA is TGTGCCAGCAGACGACGACAGGGCGCCTACGAGCAGTACTTC.

At least ten counts were recorded for this clonotype. CDR3 amino acids: CASGGQGSGANVLTF. DNA of the CDR3: TGCGCCAGCGGAGGACAGGGCTCTGGGGCCAACGTCCTGACTTTC. V gene TRBV5-1 combines with J gene TRBJ2-6; 8 bases are a match to TRBD1. Per germline, CDR1 SGHRS and CDR2 YFSETQ. With 7 bases clipped from V and 0 bases from J, the junction kept 3 bases outside the gene matches. CDR3 size: 15 residues. The full variable domain, rest sourced from reference TRBV5-1 and TRBJ2-6, is KAGVTQTPRYLIKTRGQQVTLSCSPISGHRSVSWYQQTPGQGLQFLFEYFSETQRNKGNFPGRFSGRQFSNSRSEMNVSTLELGDSALYLCASGGQGSGANVLTFGAGSRLTVL.

Only a few counts were recorded for this clonotype. V gene TRBV7-9 combines with J gene TRBJ1-4, with D possibly TRBD1 on 6 matching bases. CDR1 and CDR2 from the germline V gene are SEHNR and FQNEAQ (reference sequence). V lost 3 bases and J 6 bases, leaving 14 bases between the germline ends. This CDR3 spans 15 amino acids. This chain's CDR3 is CASSLGGAVDEKLFF. In DNA form, the CDR3 reads TGTGCCAGCAGCTTGGGGGGGGCAGTGGATGAAAAACTGTTTTTT.

The chain employs TRBV30 and TRBJ2-4; D uncertain. V was cut by 1 base and J by 4 bases, with 14 bases left in between. CDR1 is GTSNPN and CDR2 is SVGIG in the germline V gene (reference sequence). This CDR3 has 15 residues. For the CDR3, the DNA is TGTGCCTGGAGTGGGGGTTTCTGGGGTAAAAACATTCAGTACTTC. Encoded protein: CAWSGGFWGKNIQYF. Variable domain in full (rest from reference TRBV30 and TRBJ2-4): SQTIHQWPATLVQPVGSPLSLECTVEGTSNPNLYWYRQAAGRGLQLLFYSVGIGQISSEVPQNLSASRPQDRQFILSSKKLLLSDSGFYLCAWSGGFWGKNIQYFGAGTRLSVL.

This clonotype was seen a few times. The rearrangement links TRBV7-9 to TRBJ1-1; no clear D. V lost 3 bases and J 1 base, leaving 15 bases between the germline ends. This CDR3 is 16 amino acids long. Germline CDR1 SEHNR, CDR2 FQNEAQ (reference sequence). The CDR3 here is CASSFVTPGTNTEAFF. As DNA, the CDR3 is TGTGCCAGCAGCTTTGTTACGCCAGGTACGAACACTGAAGCTTTCTTT.

V is TRBV7-9 and J is TRBJ2-2; TRBD2 might be the D (6 bases). V was clipped by 4 bases and J by 4 bases, with 16 bases between them. Germline V gene sequence: CDR1 SEHNR, CDR2 FQNEAQ (reference sequence). The CDR3 is 16 residues long. DNA of the CDR3: TGTGCCAGCAGCTCCCACCCGAAGACTAGCACCGGGGAGCTGTTTTTT. It is translated as CASSSHPKTSTGELFF.

This rearrangement joins TRBV20-1 to TRBJ2-7; D gene ambiguous. The V and J ends lost 3 bases and 0 bases respectively, with 6 bases between them. CDR3 length equals 12 residues. Germline loops: CDR1 DFQATT, CDR2 SNEGSKA (reference sequence). The CDR3 coding sequence is TGCAGTGCTAGCTCCCTCTCCTACGAGCAGTACTTC. It codes for CSASSLSYEQYF.

The CDR3 reads CASSELGQKETQYF. CDR3 sequence (DNA): TGTGCCAGCAGTGAATTAGGACAGAAAGAGACCCAGTACTTC. The J gene is TRBJ2-5, the V gene TRBV6-1; TRBD1 might be the D (6 bases). The CDR3 loop spans 14 amino acids. In germline, CDR1 is MNHNS, CDR2 SASEGT. The V gene lost 2 bases and the J gene lost 3 bases, with 10 bases spanning the gap.

This clonotype came up a few times. The chain combines TRBV9 with TRBJ2-3; 8 bases are a match to TRBD2. The CDR3 runs to 16 residues. CDR1 and CDR2 from the germline V gene are SGDLS and YYNGEE. Trimming cost V 4 bases and J 1 base; bases outside gene matches: 8. CDR3 protein: CASSSGGQPRTDTQYF. The CDR3 region has the DNA TGTGCCAGCAGCTCGGGGGGGCAGCCACGCACAGATACGCAGTATTTT.

Points on this clonotype: No conserved phenylalanine or tryptophan is present at the end of the CDR3, so a read error is the likely explanation. The rearrangement uses TRBV15 and TRBJ2-3, with no clear D. Trimming stripped 0 bases from V and 6 bases from J, with 7 bases between. This CDR3 spans 13 amino acids. Germline CDR1 reads LNHNV; CDR2 reads YYDKDF (reference sequence). In DNA, the CDR3 is TGTGCCACCAGCAGAGATCTGGGGGATACGCAGTATTTA. It specifies CATSRDLGDTQYL.

The rearrangement links TRBV7-2 to TRBJ1-5; a weak D match, TRBD1 (5 bases). V dropped 1 base and J dropped 6 bases, with 13 bases sitting between them. Germline loops: CDR1 SGHTA, CDR2 FQGNSA. CDR3 length: 15 residues. DNA of the CDR3: TGTGCCAGCAGCTTAGTGGACGGGGGAATTCAGCCCCAGCATTTT. Protein product: CASSLVDGGIQPQHF.

In this sample, this clonotype turned up a few times. The chain uses TRBV25-1 and TRBJ1-2; TRBD1 is a possible D gene (6 bases). Per germline, CDR1 MGHDK and CDR2 SYGVNS. Trimming shortened V by 5 bases and J by 7 bases, and 23 bases separated the two germline ends. There are 16 residues in the CDR3. The CDR3 spells CASSFNQARGAAGYTF. The CDR3 DNA sequence: TGTGCCAGCAGTTTTAACCAAGCACGGGGGGCGGCTGGCTACACCTTC.

This clonotype was observed at least ten times. CDR3 residues: CSVEVTAGSPLHF. Here the CDR3 DNA reads TGCAGCGTTGAGGTGACAGCCGGTTCACCCCTCCACTTT. This chain connects TRBV29-1 to TRBJ1-6; D possibly corresponds to TRBD1 (5 bases). Trimming left V 3 bases short and J 9 bases short, with 12 bases between. Germline CDR1 reads SQVTM; CDR2 reads ANQGSEA. CDR3 length equals 13 residues.

This clonotype was seen a handful of times. The CDR3 region is CAISGTGQANYGYTF. The CDR3 DNA follows: TGTGCCATCAGTGGGACAGGTCAAGCTAACTATGGCTACACCTTC. The chain is built from TRBV10-3 and TRBJ1-2; TRBD1 aligns across 7 bases. Trimming removed 4 bases from V and 0 bases from J; junction bases left unmatched: 5. The germline gives CDR1 ENHRY, CDR2 SYGVKD. The CDR3 extends over 15 amino acids.

This rearrangement joins TRBV7-2 to TRBJ2-7, with a weak D call TRBD1 (6 bases). The germline V gene encodes CDR1 SGHTA and CDR2 FQGNSA. V was cut by 4 bases and J by 5 bases, with 12 bases left in between. The CDR3 loop spans 13 amino acids. CDR3 residues: CASSSRGSHEQYF. The CDR3 nucleotides read TGTGCCAGCAGCTCCAGGGGTAGCCACGAGCAGTACTTC.